What follows are 15 T cell receptor beta chains derived from one specimen sequenced in a study of blood T cell repertoires in COVID-19. The protocol was immunoSEQ multiplex PCR, while the TCRdb copy is restricted to in-frame clones and leaves out a portion. The data show roughly 250,000 clones, with 82% seen just once and 4.9% held by the top ten. Sample: peripheral blood. These TCRs come from a woman over 75 with active or convalescent COVID-19.

V and J are TRBV16 and TRBJ1-6, with 10 bases fitting TRBD1. The CDR3 loop spans 16 amino acids. From germline, CDR1 is KGHSY and CDR2 FQNENV. The V gene end was trimmed by 4 bases and the J gene end by 7 bases; junction bases not matched to a gene: 7. This CDR3 reads CASSRQADRGNSPLHF. For the CDR3, the DNA is TGTGCCAGCAGCCGACAAGCGGACAGGGGGAATTCACCCCTCCACTTT. The variable domain in full, with the rest retrieved from reference TRBV16 and TRBJ1-6, is GEEVAQTPKHLVRGEGQKAKLYCAPIKGHSYVFWYQQVLKNEFKFLISFQNENVFDETGMPKERFSAKCLPNSPCSLEIQATKLEDSAVYFCASSRQADRGNSPLHFGNGTRLTVT.

To note about this clone: Different DNA sequences within this sample yield the same CDR3. V is TRBV5-4 and J is TRBJ2-3; 12 bases map to TRBD2. The CDR3 runs 16 residues. The V and J ends lost 4 bases and 3 bases, in that order; junction bases with no gene match: 6. Germline-derived CDR1 and CDR2 are SGHNT and YYREEE (reference sequence). The CDR3 sequence: CASSLGLAGSTDTQYF. CDR3 sequence (DNA): TGTGCCAGCAGCCTTGGACTAGCGGGAAGTACAGATACGCAGTATTTT.

The V gene is TRBV7-9, the J gene TRBJ1-4, with D uncertain. V was clipped by 0 bases and J by 5 bases, with 10 bases between them. The CDR3 runs to 15 residues. Germline V gives CDR1 SEHNR, CDR2 FQNEAQ (reference sequence). The CDR3 region has the DNA TGTGCCAGCAGCTTAGCGGCCAGGAGGAATGAAAAACTGTTTTTT. It is translated as CASSLAARRNEKLFF.

The chain carries TRBV6-1 and TRBJ2-7; D is unclear. The CDR3 totals 14 residues. V lost 1 base and J 0 bases, leaving 7 bases between the germline ends. CDR1 is MNHNS, CDR2 SASEGT, per germline. CDR3 bases: TGTGCCAGCAGTGAAGGTAAATTCTCCTACGAGCAGTACTTC. Translated: CASSEGKFSYEQYF.

This chain uses TRBV19 with TRBJ2-7; weak D call: TRBD2 (5 bases). Germline V lookup: CDR1 LNHDA, CDR2 SQIVND (reference sequence). The CDR3 spans 15 residues. V lost 3 bases, J lost 2 bases, and 14 bases lay in between. CDR3 loop: CASSMDSSGTYEQYF. The CDR3 nucleotides read TGTGCCAGTAGTATGGACTCTTCTGGCACCTACGAGCAGTACTTC.

The chain uses TRBV29-1 and TRBJ1-1; the D gene is possibly TRBD1 (6 bases). The germline V gene has CDR1 SQVTM and CDR2 ANQGSEA. Trimming removed 0 bases from V and 3 bases from J, with 14 bases in between. The CDR3 is 15 amino acids. The CDR3 DNA sequence: TGCAGCGTTGAAGATAGGCAGGGGATCGACACTGAAGCTTTCTTT. This sequence encodes CSVEDRQGIDTEAFF. Full variable domain (missing parts from reference TRBV29-1 and TRBJ1-1): SAVISQKPSRDICQRGTSLTIQCQVDSQVTMMFWYRQQPGQSLTLIATANQGSEATYESGFVIDKFPISRPNLTFSTLTVSNMSPEDSSIYLCSVEDRQGIDTEAFFGQGTRLTVV.

This clone is a singleton in its sample. The chain carries TRBV3-1 (or the pseudogene TRBV3-2) and TRBJ2-7; 8 nucleotides agree with TRBD2. Losses at the gene ends were 1 base for V and 12 bases for J; bases not matched to a gene: 8. Germline loops: CDR1 LGHDT, CDR2 YNNKEL (reference sequence). The CDR3 spans 13 residues. CDR3 coding DNA: TGTGCCAGCAGCCAAGCGGGAGGGCCTTCTCCGTACTTC. Translation: CASSQAGGPSPYF.

The chain carries TRBV20-1 and TRBJ2-1, with D unresolved. The CDR3 is 13 amino acids. Trimming took 3 bases from V and 6 from J, leaving 12 bases between them. Germline V gene lookup returns CDR1 DFQATT and CDR2 SNEGSKA (reference sequence). The CDR3 coding sequence is TGCAGTGCTAGTGCTCCAAGAGGCAATGAGCAGTTCTTC. Translating gives CSASAPRGNEQFF.

The rearrangement joins TRBV28 to TRBJ2-5, with 8 bases identical to TRBD2. With V trimmed by 8 bases and J by 4 bases, 9 bases remained unmatched. Germline CDR1 and CDR2: MDHEN and SYDVKM. The CDR3 contains 14 residues. CDR3 protein: CASAGGALAETQYF. CDR3 DNA: TGTGCCAGCGCCGGGGGGGCTCTCGCAGAGACCCAGTACTTC.

This chain uses TRBV19 with TRBJ2-1; TRBD1 aligns across 10 bases. In germline, CDR1 is LNHDA, CDR2 SQIVND (reference sequence). Trimming took 8 bases from V and 2 from J; bases not matched to a gene: 3. This CDR3 comprises 14 residues. The CDR3: CASSTGGTYNEQFF. CDR3 nucleotide sequence: TGTGCCAGTTCGACAGGGGGCACCTACAATGAGCAGTTCTTC.

This clone has only a few counts. The chain uses TRBV5-1 and TRBJ2-3; 9 bases match TRBD1. The CDR3 is made up of 16 amino acids. Trimming cost V 4 bases and J 0 bases; bases outside gene matches: 6. The germline V gene has CDR1 SGHRS and CDR2 YFSETQ. The DNA of the CDR3 is TGCGCCAGCAGCCTTCCGACAGGGGGTAGCACAGATACGCAGTATTTT. It specifies CASSLPTGGSTDTQYF.

The chain employs TRBV5-1 and TRBJ2-4; 14 positions match TRBD2. The CDR3 is made up of 18 amino acids. Germline loops: CDR1 SGHRS, CDR2 YFSETQ. The junction had 10 bases not matched to a gene; V was cut back by 2 bases and J by 6 bases. CDR3 sequence (DNA): TGCGCCAGCAGCTTAGGGACTAGCGGGAGTAGGGGGATAAACATTCAGTACTTC. Translation: CASSLGTSGSRGINIQYF.

The chain links TRBV7-2 to TRBJ2-7; 9 bases line up with TRBD2. J gave up 3 bases and V 6 bases, and 12 bases lay outside the gene matches. Germline CDR1 reads SGHTA; CDR2 reads FQGNSA. This CDR3 contains 16 residues. This CDR3 reads CASRSGGTSGFYEQYF. The CDR3 DNA sequence: TGTGCCAGCAGAAGTGGCGGAACTAGCGGGTTCTACGAGCAGTACTTC.

The rearrangement links TRBV6-5 to TRBJ1-2, with a tentative D call TRBD1 (5 bases). V was cut by 6 bases and J by 1 base, with 9 bases left in between. The CDR3 consists of 13 residues. Per germline, CDR1 MNHEY and CDR2 SVGAGI. CDR3 in amino acids: CASRVDSNYGYTF. The CDR3, as DNA: TGTGCCAGCAGGGTAGACAGTAACTATGGCTACACCTTC.

The CDR3 loop reads CASSPEIGHWRGQPQHF. The CDR3 DNA sequence: TGTGCCAGCAGTCCGGAGATTGGACACTGGAGGGGTCAGCCCCAGCATTTT. This sequence joins TRBV25-1 and TRBJ1-5; TRBD1 is a possible D gene (5 bases). The CDR3 length is 17 residues. CDR1 and CDR2 (germline): MGHDK, SYGVNS. With 5 bases removed from V and 6 bases from J, the gap between germline ends came to 23 bases.